One and the same sample provided the 25 T cell receptor beta chains below, sequenced in a study of T cell responses to AZD1222 COVID-19 vaccine. The repertoire was sequenced with immunoSEQ multiplex PCR; TCRdb's copy has only in-frame clones and lacks some. The profile shows roughly 40,000 clones, more than 70% of them singletons. The source material was peripheral blood, sampled 28 days after the second AZD1222 dose. These TCRs come from an adult who received the AZD1222 COVID-19 vaccine.

The genes are TRBV10-3 and TRBJ2-2, with D possibly being TRBD1 (6 bases). CDR3 size: 17 residues. The germline V gene encodes CDR1 ENHRY and CDR2 SYGVKD. Trimming removed 3 bases from V and 4 bases from J, with 18 bases in between. CDR3 sequence reads: CAISDRQGPLGTGELFF. CDR3 in DNA: TGTGCCATCAGTGATCGCCAGGGGCCTCTTGGCACCGGGGAGCTGTTTTTT.

This clone appeared a single time. This rearrangement joins TRBV7-2 to TRBJ2-2; D possibly corresponds to TRBD2 (5 bases). Per the germline V gene, CDR1 is SGHTA and CDR2 is FQGNSA. The CDR3 sequence is 17 residues long. V was pared by 5 bases and J by 3 bases, with 19 bases between. CDR3 residues: CASSPYSGKSDTGELFF. CDR3 coding DNA: TGTGCCAGCAGCCCGTACTCGGGGAAGAGCGACACCGGGGAGCTGTTTTTT.

The chain has TRBV5-1 and TRBJ1-1; D unclear. Between the trimmed V and J ends, which lost 1 base and 1 base, there was a span of 8 bases. CDR1 is SGHRS, CDR2 YFSETQ, per germline. The CDR3 is 14 residues long. This CDR3 reads CASSLQVSNTEAFF. The CDR3 DNA is TGCGCCAGCAGCTTGCAGGTCTCGAACACTGAAGCTTTCTTT. The full variable domain, with the rest looked up from reference TRBV5-1 and TRBJ1-1, is KAGVTQTPRYLIKTRGQQVTLSCSPISGHRSVSWYQQTPGQGLQFLFEYFSETQRNKGNFPGRFSGRQFSNSRSEMNVSTLELGDSALYLCASSLQVSNTEAFFGQGTRLTVV.

J is TRBJ2-3 and V is TRBV7-3; TRBD1 aligns across 8 bases. The CDR3 runs 16 residues. Germline values: CDR1 SGHTA, CDR2 FQGTGA. V shed 5 bases and J 0 bases; nucleotides not matched to a gene: 7. CDR3 DNA sequence: TGTGCCAGCAGCCCAGGACAGGGTGATAGCACAGATACGCAGTATTTT. Translated, it gives CASSPGQGDSTDTQYF. Combining the CDR3 with reference TRBV7-3 and TRBJ2-3 gives the whole variable domain GAGVSQTPSNKVTEKGKYVELRCDPISGHTALYWYRQSLGQGPEFLIYFQGTGAADDSGLPNDRFFAVRPEGSVSTLKIQRTERGDSAVYLCASSPGQGDSTDTQYFGPGTRLTVL.

The chain joins TRBV10-3 to TRBJ2-2, with 7 bases that match TRBD1. With V trimmed by 5 bases and J by 3 bases, 3 bases remained unmatched. The CDR3 sequence is 14 residues long. Germline assignment: CDR1 ENHRY and CDR2 SYGVKD. DNA for the CDR3: TGTGCCATCAGTAGGGGGCGGTACACCGGGGAGCTGTTTTTT. Protein: CAISRGRYTGELFF.

The chain employs TRBV2 and TRBJ2-1, with 7 bases lining up with TRBD2. Trimming cost V 5 bases and J 2 bases; bases outside gene matches: 6. This CDR3 region has 15 residues. CDR1 SNHLY and CDR2 FYNNEI come from the germline V gene. As DNA, the CDR3 is TGTGCCAGCAGTTTGACTAGCCTCCCCTACAATGAGCAGTTCTTC. It yields the protein CASSLTSLPYNEQFF.

The chain employs TRBV2 and TRBJ2-1, with TRBD2 matching over 14 bases. Germline CDR1 reads SNHLY; CDR2 reads FYNNEI. J gave up 10 bases and V 4 bases, and 6 bases lay outside the gene matches. The CDR3 totals 15 residues. The CDR3 region is CASSVGLAGADEQFF. The CDR3 DNA reads as TGTGCCAGCAGTGTGGGACTAGCGGGAGCGGACGAGCAGTTCTTC.

With regard to this clone: The junction does not match germline at one end; this may be a read error. This sequence joins TRBV19 and TRBJ2-2; 9 bases are shared with TRBD1. The CDR3 is made up of 14 amino acids. In germline, CDR1 is LNHDA, CDR2 SQIVND (reference sequence). CDR3 protein: CASSTTLTGGLVFF. The CDR3 DNA follows: TGTGCCAGCAGTACCACCTTGACAGGGGGTCTCGTATTTTTT. The variable domain in full, completed from reference TRBV19 and TRBJ2-2, reads DGGITQSPKYLFRKEGQNVTLSCEQNLNHDAMYWYRQDPGQGLRLIYYSQIVNDFQKGDIAEGYSVSREKKESFPLTVTSAQKNPTAFYLCASSTTLTGGLVFFGEGSRLTVL.

To note about this clone: The same CDR3 arises from other DNA sequences in this sample as well. J is TRBJ2-5 and V is TRBV5-1; the D gene is possibly TRBD1 (6 bases). The V gene's germline CDR1 is SGHRS and CDR2 YFSETQ. The V end was cut by 0 bases, the J end by 1 base, with 7 bases between. The CDR3 covers 14 residues. The CDR3 protein is CASSLGRGQETQYF. The CDR3 coding sequence is TGCGCCAGCAGCTTGGGCAGGGGCCAAGAGACCCAGTACTTC.

V gene TRBV6-6 combines with J gene TRBJ2-7, with 10 bases identical to TRBD2. CDR3 length: 13 residues. V shed 5 bases, J shed 6 bases, and the junction held 4 bases outside the gene matches. Germline V gene data show CDR1 as MNHNY and CDR2 as SVGAGI (reference sequence). The DNA for the CDR3 is TGTGCCAGCAGTGCCACTAGCGGGGTCGAGCAGTACTTC. Translating it yields CASSATSGVEQYF.

This clone was observed a single time. The V and J genes are TRBV5-5 and TRBJ2-1, with a tentative D call TRBD1 (5 bases). Trimming removed 6 bases from V and 2 bases from J, with 6 bases in between. Germline V gene sequence: CDR1 SGHKS, CDR2 YYEKEE (reference sequence). This CDR3 is built from 12 residues. The CDR3 spells CASTGTYNEQFF. The CDR3 DNA reads as TGTGCCAGCACAGGGACCTACAATGAGCAGTTCTTC. Combining the CDR3 with reference TRBV5-5 and TRBJ2-1 gives the whole variable domain DAGVTQSPTHLIKTRGQQVTLRCSPISGHKSVSWYQQVLGQGPQFIFQYYEKEERGRGNFPDRFSARQFPNYSSELNVNALLLGDSALYLCASTGTYNEQFFGPGTRLTVL.

In DNA form, the CDR3 reads TGTGCCAGCAGCCACGGACTTCCGGGGTACTCTGGGGCCAACGTCCTGACTTTC. Its translation is CASSHGLPGYSGANVLTF. This chain uses TRBV7-9 with TRBJ2-6, with a possible D match to TRBD2 (5 bases). Germline assignment: CDR1 SEHNR and CDR2 FQNEAQ (reference sequence). CDR3 length: 18 amino acids. V was clipped by 5 bases and J by 0 bases, with 17 bases between them. Full variable domain (outside the CDR3, taken from reference TRBV7-9 and TRBJ2-6): DTGVSQNPRHKITKRGQNVTFRCDPISEHNRLYWYRQTLGQGPEFLTYFQNEAQLEKSRLLSDRFSAERPKGSFSTLEIQRTEQGDSAMYLCASSHGLPGYSGANVLTFGAGSRLTVL.

This clone appeared a few times. The chain is built from TRBV5-1 and TRBJ2-2, with TRBD1 matching over 7 bases. Germline CDR1 SGHRS, CDR2 YFSETQ. The V and J ends lost 0 bases and 4 bases, in that order; junction bases with no gene match: 6. The CDR3 loop spans 16 amino acids. The CDR3 DNA sequence: TGCGCCAGCAGCTTGGGACAGGGCTACGGCACCGGGGAGCTGTTTTTT. Translating gives CASSLGQGYGTGELFF.

In its sample, this clone was seen a few times. The genes are TRBV7-9 and TRBJ2-1; D gene uncertain. This CDR3 is built from 11 residues. V gave up 1 base and J gave up 9 bases, with 4 bases separating them. Per germline, CDR1 SEHNR and CDR2 FQNEAQ (reference sequence). CDR3 in amino acids: CASSLEGEQFF. The CDR3 nucleotides read TGTGCCAGCAGCTTAGAAGGTGAGCAGTTCTTC.

V gene TRBV5-1 combines with J gene TRBJ1-4; 9 nucleotides agree with TRBD1. The CDR3 consists of 16 residues. Germline CDR1 SGHRS, CDR2 YFSETQ. V gave up 0 bases and J gave up 4 bases; unmatched junction bases: 4. The CDR3 nucleotides are TGCGCCAGCAGCTTGGGCGGGACAGGGCTTAATGAAAAACTGTTTTTT. This encodes CASSLGGTGLNEKLFF.

This chain uses TRBV27 with TRBJ1-1; TRBD1 matches at 8 bases. Germline V lookup: CDR1 MNHEY, CDR2 SMNVEV (reference sequence). This CDR3 spans 13 amino acids. V lost 2 bases, J lost 11 bases, and 7 bases stayed unmatched. This CDR3 reads CASSLEGDRSAFF. CDR3 in DNA: TGTGCCAGCAGTTTAGAGGGGGACAGGTCGGCTTTCTTT.

The chain combines TRBV9 with TRBJ1-1; no clear D. Germline CDR1 is SGDLS and CDR2 is YYNGEE. CDR3 length: 13 residues. V gave up 4 bases and J gave up 4 bases, with 11 bases separating them. As DNA, the CDR3 is TGTGCCAGCAGCATCGGTGAGGGCACTGAAGCTTTCTTT. Its protein is CASSIGEGTEAFF.

The chain joins TRBV3-1 (or the pseudogene TRBV3-2) to TRBJ2-1; TRBD1 or TRBD2 may be the D gene (5 bases each). Germline V gene data show CDR1 as LGHDT and CDR2 as YNNKEL (reference sequence). V lost 3 bases and J 0 bases, leaving 9 bases between the germline ends. This CDR3 is built from 15 residues. CDR3 loop: CASSQPGHSYNEQFF. The CDR3, as DNA: TGTGCCAGCAGCCAGCCGGGGCACTCCTACAATGAGCAGTTCTTC.

This chain uses TRBV7-9 with TRBJ2-5; D is ambiguous. This CDR3 region has 13 residues. Germline lookup yields CDR1 SEHNR and CDR2 FQNEAQ (reference sequence). V dropped 1 base and J dropped 4 bases, with 7 bases sitting between them. The CDR3 DNA follows: TGTGCCAGCAGCTTAGTATCGAGAGAGACCCAGTACTTC. Encoded protein: CASSLVSRETQYF.

The V and J genes are TRBV27 and TRBJ2-7, with D perhaps TRBD1 or TRBD2 (5 bases each). This CDR3 is built from 13 residues. The germline CDR1 and CDR2 sequences are MNHEY and SMNVEV (reference sequence). Deletions cut 3 bases from V and 2 bases from J, with 8 bases between. The CDR3 DNA follows: TGTGCCAGCAGTTTTCAGGGAGCCTACGAGCAGTACTTC. This translates into CASSFQGAYEQYF.

This sequence joins TRBV6-6 and TRBJ2-1; TRBD2 matches 11 bases. The CDR3 extends over 16 amino acids. V gave up 5 bases and J gave up 6 bases; unmatched junction bases: 9. Germline CDR1 reads MNHNY; CDR2 reads SVGAGI (reference sequence). The CDR3 region has the DNA TGTGCCAGCAGTCTTATAGCGGGAGGGCACGGCAATGAGCAGTTCTTC. Translation: CASSLIAGGHGNEQFF.

Here the CDR3 reads CASSLGQGGGYTF. The CDR3 bases are TGTGCCAGCAGCCTTGGACAGGGAGGTGGCTACACCTTC. The chain couples TRBV3-1 (or the pseudogene TRBV3-2) to TRBJ1-2; 8 nucleotides align to TRBD1. The CDR3 is made up of 13 amino acids. J gave up 7 bases and V 4 bases, and 5 bases lay outside the gene matches. Germline assignment: CDR1 LGHDT and CDR2 YNNKEL (reference sequence).

This rearrangement joins TRBV14 to TRBJ2-1, with 8 bases that match TRBD1. Germline CDR1 SGHDN, CDR2 FVKESK. The trim removed 1 base at V and 10 bases at J, leaving 12 bases unmatched. The CDR3 has 16 residues. DNA of the CDR3: TGTGCCAGCAGCCAAGTGGGACAGGCGGAGGGGACAGAGCAGTTCTTC. This translates into CASSQVGQAEGTEQFF.

This chain connects TRBV29-1 to TRBJ2-3; D is undetermined. Deletions cut 8 bases from V and 2 bases from J, with 14 bases between. The CDR3 is made up of 13 amino acids. Germline CDR1 reads SQVTM; CDR2 reads ANQGSEA. The CDR3 is CSSLGSSTDTQYF. The CDR3 nucleotides are TGCAGCTCATTAGGGTCCTCCACAGATACGCAGTATTTT.

This clone has a single count. The chain is built from TRBV2 and TRBJ2-2; 10 bases line up with TRBD2. The CDR3 runs to 14 residues. V lost 6 bases to trimming and J lost 6 bases; unmatched junction nucleotides: 4. Germline V gene data show CDR1 as SNHLY and CDR2 as FYNNEI. CDR3 protein: CASSVLAGAGELFF. DNA of the CDR3: TGTGCCAGCAGCGTTCTAGCGGGGGCCGGGGAGCTGTTTTTT.